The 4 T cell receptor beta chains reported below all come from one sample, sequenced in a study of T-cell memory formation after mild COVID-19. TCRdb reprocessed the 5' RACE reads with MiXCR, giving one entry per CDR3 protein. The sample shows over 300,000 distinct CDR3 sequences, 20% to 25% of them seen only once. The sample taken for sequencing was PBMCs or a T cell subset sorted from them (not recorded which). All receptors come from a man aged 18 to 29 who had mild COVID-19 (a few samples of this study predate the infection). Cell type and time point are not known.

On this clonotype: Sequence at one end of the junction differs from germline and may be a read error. CDR3 amino acids: CASSQVRGGRTGELFF. CDR3 nucleotides: TGCGCCAGCAGCCAAGTACGGGGGGGCAGGACCGGTGAGCTGTTTTTT. The V gene is TRBV4-1, the J gene TRBJ2-2; 8 bases match TRBD2. CDR1 is MGHRA and CDR2 is YSYEKL in the germline V gene. The CDR3 is made up of 16 amino acids.

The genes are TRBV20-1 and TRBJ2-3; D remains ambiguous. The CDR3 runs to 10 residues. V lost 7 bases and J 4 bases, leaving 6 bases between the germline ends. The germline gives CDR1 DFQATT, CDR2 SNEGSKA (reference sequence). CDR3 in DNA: TGCAGTGTCGTTTCAGATACGCAGTATTTT. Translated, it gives CSVVSDTQYF.

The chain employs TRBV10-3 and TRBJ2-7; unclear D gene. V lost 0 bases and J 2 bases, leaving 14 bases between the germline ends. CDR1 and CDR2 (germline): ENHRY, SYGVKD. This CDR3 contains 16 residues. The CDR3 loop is CAISESEQIGTYEQYF. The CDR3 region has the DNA TGTGCCATCAGTGAGTCAGAACAGATTGGTACCTACGAGCAGTACTTC.

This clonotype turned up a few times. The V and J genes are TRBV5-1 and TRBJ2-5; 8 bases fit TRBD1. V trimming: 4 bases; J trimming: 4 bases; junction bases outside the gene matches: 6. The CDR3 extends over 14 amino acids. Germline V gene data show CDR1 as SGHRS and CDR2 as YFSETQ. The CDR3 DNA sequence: TGCGCCAGCAGCACGGACAGGGCTGGAGAGACCCAGTACTTC. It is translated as CASSTDRAGETQYF.